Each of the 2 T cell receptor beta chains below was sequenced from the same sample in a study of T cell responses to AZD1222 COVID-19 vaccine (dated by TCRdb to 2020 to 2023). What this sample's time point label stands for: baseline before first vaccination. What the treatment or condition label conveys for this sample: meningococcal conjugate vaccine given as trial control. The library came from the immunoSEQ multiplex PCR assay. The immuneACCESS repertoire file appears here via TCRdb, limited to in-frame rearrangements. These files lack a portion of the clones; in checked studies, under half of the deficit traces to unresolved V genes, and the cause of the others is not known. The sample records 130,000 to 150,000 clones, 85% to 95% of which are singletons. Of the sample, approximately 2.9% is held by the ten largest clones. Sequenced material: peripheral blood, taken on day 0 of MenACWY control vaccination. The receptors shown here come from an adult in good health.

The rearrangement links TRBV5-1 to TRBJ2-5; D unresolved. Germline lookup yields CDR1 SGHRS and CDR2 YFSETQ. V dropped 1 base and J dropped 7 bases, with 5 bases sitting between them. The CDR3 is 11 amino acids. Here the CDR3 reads CASSLTRTQYF. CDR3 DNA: TGCGCCAGCAGCTTGACGCGGACCCAGTACTTC.

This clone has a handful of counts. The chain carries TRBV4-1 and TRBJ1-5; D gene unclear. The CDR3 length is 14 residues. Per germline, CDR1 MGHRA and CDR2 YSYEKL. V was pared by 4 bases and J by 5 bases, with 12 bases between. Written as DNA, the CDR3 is TGCGCCAGCAGCCTCCAAAGTGGGGATCAGCCCCAGCATTTT. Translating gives CASSLQSGDQPQHF.